The 15 T cell receptor beta chains presented below share a single source sample, sequenced in a study of identifying expanded T cells in peripheral blood. Sequenced by immunoSEQ multiplex PCR; TCRdb stores in-frame clones only, minus some. The sample shows approximately 130,000 clones, 86% of them seen only once. Sequenced material: blood. These receptor sequences come from a person aged 18 to 70 in good health.

The V and J genes are TRBV6-5 and TRBJ2-5; the match to TRBD1 covers 7 bases. Germline V lookup: CDR1 MNHEY, CDR2 SVGAGI. The trim removed 2 bases at V and 7 bases at J, leaving 7 bases unmatched. This CDR3 contains 14 residues. The CDR3 sequence: CASSYAGTVGTQYF. As DNA, the CDR3 is TGTGCCAGCAGTTACGCCGGGACAGTAGGGACCCAGTACTTC.

V and J are TRBV6-1 and TRBJ2-7, with 9 bases matching TRBD1. The V gene's germline CDR1 is MNHNS and CDR2 SASEGT. The CDR3 runs 12 residues. The V gene end was trimmed by 4 bases and the J gene end by 6 bases; junction bases not matched to a gene: 1. CDR3 region: CASSVQGAEQYF. The CDR3 DNA reads as TGTGCCAGCAGTGTACAGGGGGCCGAGCAGTACTTC.

This chain joins TRBV6-5 and TRBJ2-1, with 16 bases aligning to TRBD2. The ends lost 8 bases at V and 5 bases at J; junction bases unmatched: 3. The germline V gene has CDR1 MNHEY and CDR2 SVGAGI. This CDR3 has 15 amino acids. The CDR3 sequence is CASGTSGRAHNEQFF. The CDR3 region has the DNA TGTGCCAGCGGGACTAGCGGGAGGGCCCACAATGAGCAGTTCTTC.

This clone has only a few counts. The J gene is TRBJ2-1, the V gene TRBV4-1, with TRBD1 identical over 10 bases. This CDR3 is built from 14 residues. V lost 8 bases to trimming and J lost 6 bases; unmatched junction nucleotides: 7. The germline gives CDR1 MGHRA, CDR2 YSYEKL. CDR3 region: CASLPGQGRNEQFF. The CDR3 bases are TGCGCCAGCTTACCGGGACAGGGGCGCAATGAGCAGTTCTTC.

The chain recombines TRBV2 with TRBJ1-6, with 8 bases fitting TRBD1. The CDR3 sequence is 13 residues long. Germline V gene lookup returns CDR1 SNHLY and CDR2 FYNNEI. Unmatched junction bases numbered 5, after V lost 8 bases and J lost 8 bases. This CDR3 reads CASEEDRDSPLHF. The CDR3 bases are TGTGCCAGCGAAGAGGACAGGGATTCACCCCTCCACTTT.

This chain joins TRBV15 and TRBJ2-3; 9 bases match TRBD1. V shed 10 bases and J 3 bases; nucleotides not matched to a gene: 14. The CDR3 runs 16 residues. Germline V lookup: CDR1 LNHNV, CDR2 YYDKDF (reference sequence). This chain's CDR3 is CAISKPVTGGTDTQYF. As DNA, the CDR3 is TGTGCCATCTCCAAACCCGTGACAGGGGGAACAGATACGCAGTATTTT.

The chain has TRBV5-1 and TRBJ2-2; TRBD2 aligns across 10 bases. The CDR3 is made up of 16 amino acids. The germline gives CDR1 SGHRS, CDR2 YFSETQ. Unmatched junction bases numbered 4, after V lost 4 bases and J lost 1 base. The CDR3 DNA follows: TGCGCCAGCAGCCGGACTAGCGGTCTGAACACCGGGGAGCTGTTTTTT. It is translated as CASSRTSGLNTGELFF.

Only one count was recorded for this clone. The chain is built from TRBV7-8 and TRBJ2-5; D is undetermined. The germline V gene encodes CDR1 SGHVS and CDR2 FQNEAQ. The CDR3 contains 11 residues. V gave up 8 bases and J gave up 4 bases, with 8 bases separating them. The CDR3 loop reads CASFLGETQYF. The CDR3 DNA is TGTGCCAGCTTCCTAGGAGAGACCCAGTACTTC.

This chain links TRBV5-1 with TRBJ2-2; 11 bases are shared with TRBD2. CDR1 is SGHRS and CDR2 is YFSETQ in the germline V gene. V lost 4 bases, J lost 7 bases, and 6 bases stayed unmatched. CDR3 size: 15 residues. The CDR3 is CASSRGGTSGGELFF. Written as DNA, the CDR3 is TGCGCCAGCAGCAGAGGTGGGACTAGCGGCGGGGAGCTGTTTTTT.

The chain links TRBV7-9 to TRBJ1-1; D not certain. In germline, CDR1 is SEHNR, CDR2 FQNEAQ (reference sequence). CDR3 size: 14 residues. With 5 bases removed from V and 1 base from J, the gap between germline ends came to 11 bases. The DNA of the CDR3 is TGTGCCAGCAGCCCCGACATGAGGAACACTGAAGCTTTCTTT. This sequence encodes CASSPDMRNTEAFF.

The chain joins TRBV19 to TRBJ1-2; TRBD1 might be the D (6 bases). Germline values: CDR1 LNHDA, CDR2 SQIVND (reference sequence). The CDR3 is made up of 15 amino acids. With 6 bases removed from V and 2 bases from J, the gap between germline ends came to 16 bases. The CDR3 sequence: CASSPSAQGNYGYTF. The CDR3 nucleotides read TGTGCCAGTAGCCCCTCGGCGCAGGGGAACTATGGCTACACCTTC.

This chain joins TRBV29-1 and TRBJ2-3; 7 bases agree with TRBD2. The CDR3 has 13 residues. Per the germline V gene, CDR1 is SQVTM and CDR2 is ANQGSEA. The V segment lost 4 bases and the J segment 1 base; nucleotides outside the gene matches: 2. Written as DNA, the CDR3 is TGCAGCGTTGCTAGCGGTCGCACAGATACGCAGTATTTT. Translation: CSVASGRTDTQYF.

This rearrangement joins TRBV18 to TRBJ2-7; no clear D gene. Germline V CDR1 and CDR2: KGHSH, LQKENI. V lost 1 base to trimming and J lost 2 bases, with 9 bases between them. The CDR3 runs to 14 residues. The CDR3: CASSPRSATYEQYF. The CDR3 coding sequence is TGTGCCAGCTCACCACGGTCTGCGACCTACGAGCAGTACTTC.

This clone is a singleton in its sample. This sequence joins TRBV29-1 and TRBJ2-5; possibly TRBD1 for D (7 bases). The J call may be incorrect, as the DNA end agrees better with TRBJ2-7. Germline CDR1 SQVTM, CDR2 ANQGSEA. This CDR3 is 14 amino acids long. The CDR3 nucleotides read TGCAGCGTTGCTCGGGGGACAGCCAACTACGAGCAGTACTTC. It is translated as CSVARGTANYEQYF.

This rearrangement joins TRBV6-5 to TRBJ1-1; TRBD1 might be the D (6 bases). The CDR3 has 15 residues. With 2 bases removed from V and 6 bases from J, the gap between germline ends came to 16 bases. Germline-derived CDR1 and CDR2 are MNHEY and SVGAGI. CDR3 protein: CASSYGVWGLSEAFF. The CDR3 region has the DNA TGTGCCAGCAGTTACGGCGTCTGGGGGCTTTCTGAAGCTTTCTTT.